These 15 T cell receptor beta chains were all obtained from the same sample, sequenced in a study of shared clonotypes between healthy human individuals. Some clones are missing from TCRdb's copy, which holds only in-frame ones; the method was immunoSEQ multiplex PCR. Of approximately 2.1 million clones listed, approximately 93% are singletons. The sequencing sample was made of naive CD4+ T cells from PBMCs. Subset: CD45RA+ positively selected. Every receptor here comes from a man between 18 and 35 years old in good health. Some clones in this sample may be carry-over from other donors' samples.

The chain combines TRBV4-1 with TRBJ1-5; 7 nucleotides match TRBD1. This CDR3 is built from 14 residues. The germline V gene has CDR1 MGHRA and CDR2 YSYEKL. V gave up 3 bases and J gave up 7 bases; unmatched junction bases: 6. The chain's CDR3 is CASSHLNRGQPQHF. The CDR3, as DNA: TGCGCCAGCAGCCACCTTAACAGGGGACAGCCCCAGCATTTT.

V gene TRBV2 combines with J gene TRBJ2-1; the D is unclear. The germline CDR1 and CDR2 sequences are SNHLY and FYNNEI. Trimming removed 6 bases from V and 9 bases from J, with 12 bases in between. The CDR3 is 12 residues long. The DNA of the CDR3 is TGTGCCAGCAGCCTAGGGTGGGTTGAGCAGTTCTTC. Protein product: CASSLGWVEQFF.

On this clone: Distinct nucleotide sequences in the sample also encode this CDR3. This chain joins TRBV9 and TRBJ1-2, with 7 bases aligning to TRBD1. V lost 0 bases and J lost 2; bases outside the gene matches: 1. Germline V lookup: CDR1 SGDLS, CDR2 YYNGEE. The CDR3 loop spans 14 amino acids. DNA of the CDR3: TGTGCCAGCAGCGTAGGACAGGGAAACTATGGCTACACCTTC. Translated: CASSVGQGNYGYTF.

The rearrangement uses TRBV29-1 and TRBJ1-5; tentatively, D is TRBD1 (5 bases). CDR1 is SQVTM and CDR2 is ANQGSEA in the germline V gene. This CDR3 is built from 14 residues. V was trimmed by 6 bases and J by 4 bases, leaving 16 bases between them. The CDR3 is CSVKTWGENQPQHF. The CDR3 DNA follows: TGCAGCGTCAAAACGTGGGGGGAGAATCAGCCCCAGCATTTT.

This clone was picked up one time. The gene calls are TRBV28 and TRBJ1-3, with D possibly TRBD1 on 6 matching bases. The CDR3 extends over 16 amino acids. The germline V gene encodes CDR1 MDHEN and CDR2 SYDVKM. V was shortened by 6 bases and J by 3 bases, with 18 bases between the two germline ends. Here the CDR3 reads CASSPLGGGGGNTIYF. The CDR3 DNA sequence: TGTGCCAGCAGCCCCCTAGGAGGGGGAGGTGGAAACACCATATATTTT.

The V and J genes are TRBV4-3 and TRBJ2-7; no reliable D call. Trimming removed 0 bases from V and 7 bases from J, with 10 bases in between. From germline, CDR1 is LGHNA and CDR2 YSLEER. The CDR3 is 13 amino acids. CDR3 DNA: TGCGCCAGCAGCCAAGATGAGGTGACGGAGCAGTACTTC. It is translated as CASSQDEVTEQYF.

This clone has only a few counts. The J gene is TRBJ1-2, the V gene TRBV29-1; D uncertain. Germline V lookup: CDR1 SQVTM, CDR2 ANQGSEA. The CDR3 consists of 8 residues. V lost 3 bases, J lost 7 bases, and 0 bases lay in between. The CDR3 nucleotides are TGCAGCGTTGATGGCTACACCTTC. Translation gives CSVDGYTF.

V is TRBV2 and J is TRBJ1-5; perhaps TRBD1 as D (6 bases). V dropped 7 bases and J dropped 4 bases, with 17 bases sitting between them. The germline V gene encodes CDR1 SNHLY and CDR2 FYNNEI. This CDR3 is 15 amino acids long. Here the CDR3 reads CASMKQGGGNQPQHF. CDR3 coding DNA: TGTGCCAGCATGAAACAGGGAGGCGGTAATCAGCCCCAGCATTTT.

The chain couples TRBV7-9 to TRBJ1-2; 8 nucleotides line up with TRBD1. The CDR3 loop spans 14 amino acids. The germline CDR1 and CDR2 sequences are SEHNR and FQNEAQ (reference sequence). With V trimmed by 4 bases and J by 8 bases, 9 bases remained unmatched. The CDR3 nucleotides are TGTGCCAGCAGCTCGAACCGCAGACAGGGGGGCTACACCTTC. It encodes CASSSNRRQGGYTF.

The CDR3 DNA reads as TGTGCCAGCAGTGGGACGAGAGGAAAACTGTTTTTT. Translated: CASSGTRGKLFF. The chain links TRBV27 to TRBJ1-4, with D tentatively TRBD1 (5 bases). The CDR3 length is 12 residues. Germline CDR1 reads MNHEY; CDR2 reads SMNVEV (reference sequence). V lost 5 bases to trimming and J lost 10 bases, with 11 bases between them.

The gene calls are TRBV4-2 and TRBJ1-6; 7 nucleotides line up with TRBD1. Trimming cost V 5 bases and J 7 bases; bases outside gene matches: 11. The germline V gene encodes CDR1 LGHNA and CDR2 YNFKEQ. This CDR3 spans 16 amino acids. The CDR3 loop reads CASSSSAGGYNSPLHF. DNA for the CDR3: TGTGCCAGCAGCTCCTCGGCAGGGGGTTACAATTCACCCCTCCACTTT.

Concerning this clone itself: Since no conserved phenylalanine or tryptophan closes the CDR3, a read error is the likely cause. The DNA is left out, because the CDR3 cannot be placed on it with certainty; the CDR3 is given as TCRdb lists it. This chain connects TRBV1 to TRBJ2-7; the table assigns TRBD2, which was not confirmed against the DNA. TRBV1 is designated a pseudogene. Termini included, the CDR3 measures 14 amino acids. The chain's CDR3 is CTSSQEGLAGSPLI.

This clone was detected once. This chain connects TRBV7-3 to TRBJ2-5; D ambiguous. The CDR3 covers 17 residues. Germline-derived CDR1 and CDR2 are SGHTA and FQGTGA. The V end was cut by 3 bases, the J end by 0 bases, with 17 bases between. The CDR3 protein is CASSLGFGDSYQETQYF. CDR3 DNA sequence: TGTGCCAGCAGCTTGGGCTTTGGGGATTCCTACCAAGAGACCCAGTACTTC.

V usage is TRBV19 and J usage is TRBJ1-5; no reliable D call. V lost 7 bases to trimming and J lost 2 bases, with 15 bases between them. This CDR3 spans 15 amino acids. CDR1 and CDR2 (germline): LNHDA, SQIVND (reference sequence). DNA for the CDR3: TGTGCCAGTATGGTGGCGGGTTTAGGCAATCAGCCCCAGCATTTT. It yields the protein CASMVAGLGNQPQHF.

The rearrangement uses TRBV19 and TRBJ2-7; the match to TRBD2 covers 9 bases. The CDR3 consists of 14 residues. Germline loops: CDR1 LNHDA, CDR2 SQIVND (reference sequence). After removal of 5 bases from V and 2 bases from J, the junction contained 4 bases not matched to a gene. Written as DNA, the CDR3 is TGTGCCAGTAGTCCAGGACTAGCGACCTACGAGCAGTACTTC. Its translation: CASSPGLATYEQYF.